Below, one T cell receptor beta chain is given with its context. A much more abundant neighbour one base away suggests this may be a read error. The sample belongs to a study of T cells in narcolepsy. Trimming pared 0 bases from V and 2 bases from J, leaving 4 bases between. Germline loops: CDR1 LGHNA, CDR2 YSLEER. The CDR3 consists of 13 residues. The repertoire was sequenced with immunoSEQ multiplex PCR; TCRdb's copy has only in-frame clones and lacks some. The table records about 24,000 clones, roughly two thirds of them present only once. The sequence was obtained from a human donor in good health. Sequenced sample: memory (CD45RA-) CD4+ T cells from blood. This rearrangement joins TRBV4-3 to TRBJ1-2; D ambiguous. Written as DNA, the CDR3 is TGCGCCAGCAGCCAAGAAAGGAACTATGGCTACACCTTC. Its protein product is CASSQERNYGYTF.